The 9 T cell receptor beta chains presented below share a single source sample, sequenced in a study of shared clonotypes between healthy human individuals. Produced via immunoSEQ multiplex PCR; TCRdb's table is partial and in-frame only. The table lists some 1.1 million clones, approximately 80% of them singletons. The sequenced sample consisted of memory CD4+ T cells from PBMCs. Subset described: CD45RA-negative fraction. The receptors were gathered from a man aged 18 to 30 in good health. Some clones in this sample may be carry-over from other donors' samples.

Comment on this clone: Other DNA sequences in this specimen translate into the identical CDR3. V gene TRBV18 combines with J gene TRBJ1-1; D uncertain. The V gene lost 2 bases and the J gene lost 0 bases, with 4 bases spanning the gap. The germline gives CDR1 KGHSH, CDR2 LQKENI. The CDR3 extends over 13 amino acids. The CDR3 sequence is CASSPGLNTEAFF. CDR3 bases: TGTGCCAGCTCACCAGGATTGAACACTGAAGCTTTCTTT.

This clone appeared once. Likely a read error: the CDR3 ends without its conserved phenylalanine or tryptophan. Because the CDR3's place on the DNA is in doubt, the DNA is left out and the CDR3 is given as listed by TCRdb. This rearrangement joins TRBV28 to TRBJ2-7; the table's D call, TRBD2, was not checked against the DNA. Germline V lookup: CDR1 MDHEN, CDR2 SYDVKM. Including both end residues, the CDR3 is 11 amino acids long. This chain's CDR3 is CASSMTREKDL.

The genes are TRBV5-4 and TRBJ1-6; D is ambiguous. The germline V and J ends were trimmed by 4 bases and 14 bases, with 13 bases remaining between them. Per the germline V gene, CDR1 is SGHNT and CDR2 is YYREEE (reference sequence). This CDR3 is 12 amino acids long. CDR3 DNA sequence: TGTGCCAGCAGCGCGGCCCGAGGGACCCTCCACTTT. Translating it yields CASSAARGTLHF. The variable domain in full, completed from reference TRBV5-4 and TRBJ1-6, reads ETGVTQSPTHLIKTRGQQVTLRCSSQSGHNTVSWYQQALGQGPQFIFQYYREEENGRGNFPPRFSGLQFPNYSSELNVNALELDDSALYLCASSAARGTLHFGNGTRLTVT.

This chain uses TRBV6-5 with TRBJ2-5; either TRBD1 or TRBD2 may fit D (6 bases each). V shed 8 bases and J shed 1 base, with 17 bases lying between them. Germline CDR1 reads MNHEY; CDR2 reads SVGAGI. There are 15 residues in the CDR3. The CDR3 is CASWSPGDTQETQYF. CDR3 coding DNA: TGTGCCAGCTGGTCGCCGGGGGACACCCAAGAGACCCAGTACTTC.

This clone was seen once. The chain carries TRBV4-3 and TRBJ2-7, with 10 bases lining up with TRBD2. V lost 4 bases, J lost 3 bases, and 9 bases stayed unmatched. From germline, CDR1 is LGHNA and CDR2 YSLEER. The CDR3 spans 16 residues. CDR3 coding DNA: TGCGCCAGCAGCCGGACCGCTAGCGGGGGCGTCTACGAGCAGTACTTC. It translates to CASSRTASGGVYEQYF.

The chain uses TRBV12-2 and TRBJ2-1. TRBV12-2 is annotated as a pseudogene. The CDR3 contains 16 residues. The CDR3 sequence: CASRLAEGLGYNEQFF. The CDR3 DNA sequence: TGTGCAAGTCGCTTAGCGGAAGGGCTGGGCTACAATGAGCAGTTCTTC.

The V and J genes are TRBV5-6 and TRBJ1-6; 8 bases match TRBD1. The CDR3 consists of 15 residues. V was clipped by 5 bases and J by 5 bases; unmatched bases: 6. Germline V CDR1 and CDR2: SGHDT, YYEEEE. The CDR3 nucleotides read TGTGCCAGCAGTCATGGACAGGGCCATAATTCACCCCTCCACTTT. It translates to CASSHGQGHNSPLHF.

The chain carries TRBV25-1 and TRBJ1-2, with TRBD1 identical over 7 bases. Germline V gene data show CDR1 as MGHDK and CDR2 as SYGVNS. This CDR3 has 16 amino acids. V dropped 4 bases and J dropped 0; count of bases not matched to a gene: 8. CDR3 in amino acids: CASSGQGVFANYGYTF. The CDR3 nucleotides are TGTGCCAGCAGTGGCCAGGGGGTTTTTGCTAACTATGGCTACACCTTC.

This clone was seen more than once but under ten times. The V call is TRBV7-8, the J call TRBJ1-2, with 9 bases that match TRBD1. Germline CDR1 and CDR2: SGHVS and FQNEAQ. This CDR3 contains 15 residues. With V trimmed by 6 bases and J by 2 bases, 7 bases remained unmatched. CDR3 nucleotides: TGTGCCAGCAGTTTGACAGGGGGATCGAACTATGGCTACACCTTC. Its protein is CASSLTGGSNYGYTF. Complete variable domain (other parts from reference TRBV7-8 and TRBJ1-2): GAGVSQSPRYKVAKRGQDVALRCDPISGHVSLFWYQQALGQGPEFLTYFQNEAQLDKSGLPSDRFFAERPEGSVSTLKIQRTQQEDSAVYLCASSLTGGSNYGYTFGSGTRLTVV.